Listed below are T cell receptor beta chains from one sample, sequenced in a study of control samples from healthy donors and cancer patients. The protocol was immunoSEQ multiplex PCR, while the TCRdb copy is restricted to in-frame clones and leaves out a portion. Altogether around 250,000 clones are present, approximately 80% being singletons, with the ten largest covering 13%. Sequenced: PBMCs. The source is a woman aged 60-75 years with lung cancer. The CDR3 runs from the conserved cysteine through the conserved F or W. The order of the fields is clone size, V gene, J gene, D gene, CDR3 protein, CDR3 DNA. The D gene is left open where the match is weak. Only part of the rows carry a size: once, few, many, or a class if the clone is expanded.

.	TRBV12-3/TRBV12-4	TRBJ1-2	.	CASTNWGGDGYTF	TGTGCCAGCACCAACTGGGGGGGGGATGGCTACACCTTC
.	TRBV5-1	TRBJ2-5	.	CASSRAITAQETQYF	TGCGCCAGCAGCCGCGCGATAACGGCCCAAGAGACCCAGTACTTC
.	TRBV28	TRBJ1-5	.	CASRLQGRGNQPQHF	TGTGCCAGCAGACTACAGGGTAGGGGCAATCAGCCCCAGCATTTT
once	TRBV10-2	TRBJ2-7	.	CASSEGREVYEQYF	TGCGCCAGCAGTGAGGGCAGGGAGGTATACGAGCAGTACTTC
.	TRBV7-8	TRBJ1-6	TRBD1	CASSSGQGDSPLHF	TGTGCCAGCAGCTCTGGACAGGGGGATTCACCCCTCCACTTT
.	TRBV19	TRBJ2-1	.	CASSISSRYNEQFF	TGTGCCAGTAGTATATCTAGCCGGTACAATGAGCAGTTCTTC
.	TRBV7-8	TRBJ2-7	.	CASSPGTRAYEQYF	TGTGCCAGCAGCCCCGGGACTCGCGCCTACGAGCAGTACTTC
.	TRBV11-2	TRBJ1-6	.	CASSPSPGAPRSPLHF	TGTGCCAGCAGCCCGAGCCCGGGGGCGCCTAGATCACCCCTCCACTTT
.	TRBV14	TRBJ2-1	.	CASSDIFGGYNEQFF	TGTGCCAGCAGCGATATCTTCGGCGGATACAATGAGCAGTTCTTC
.	TRBV7-2	TRBJ1-4	TRBD1	CASSLDPGGREKLFF	TGTGCCAGCAGCTTAGATCCAGGGGGCCGTGAAAAACTGTTTTTT
.	TRBV7-9	TRBJ1-1	.	CASNQRAGERDTEAFF	TGTGCCAGCAACCAGAGAGCAGGGGAACGGGACACTGAAGCTTTCTTT
.	TRBV27	TRBJ1-4	.	CASSFKGGAYEKLFF	TGTGCCAGCAGTTTTAAGGGTGGGGCCTATGAAAAACTGTTTTTT
few	TRBV5-1	TRBJ2-2	TRBD2	CASSGGLDHGELFF	TGCGCCAGCAGCGGGGGACTAGATCACGGGGAGCTGTTTTTT
.	TRBV2	TRBJ2-5	.	CASSDNREETQYF	TGTGCCAGCAGTGATAACAGGGAAGAGACCCAGTACTTC
.	TRBV11-2	TRBJ2-2	.	CASSLDRAEVLAGELFF	TGTGCCAGCAGCTTAGACCGAGCGGAGGTATTAGCCGGGGAGCTGTTTTTT
.	TRBV4-1	TRBJ2-6	.	CASSQDMTSTPAGANVLTF	TGCGCCAGCAGCCAAGATATGACCTCTACCCCGGCTGGGGCCAACGTCCTGACTTTC
.	TRBV27	TRBJ2-1	TRBD2	CASSSSGLAGYNEQFF	TGTGCCAGCAGTTCATCGGGCCTAGCGGGGTACAATGAGCAGTTCTTC
once	TRBV4-2	TRBJ2-6	.	CASSQGPTGANVLTF	TGTGCCAGCAGCCAGGGTCCCACTGGGGCCAACGTCCTGACTTTC
.	TRBV5-1	TRBJ2-1	TRBD1	CASSLGTGYNEQFF	TGCGCCAGCAGCTTGGGGACAGGATACAATGAGCAGTTCTTC
.	TRBV19	TRBJ1-6	TRBD1	CASIPGQGNSPLHF	TGTGCCAGTATCCCAGGACAGGGTAATTCACCCCTCCACTTT
few	TRBV7-9	TRBJ1-5	.	CASSPGDQPQHF	TGTGCCAGCAGCCCGGGGGATCAGCCCCAGCATTTT
.	TRBV10-3	TRBJ1-5	TRBD1	CAISHDRGSNQPQHF	TGTGCCATCAGCCATGACAGGGGTAGCAATCAGCCCCAGCATTTT
once	TRBV10-3	TRBJ2-3	.	CAISWGGATDTQYF	TGTGCCATCAGCTGGGGGGGGGCTACAGATACGCAGTATTTT
.	TRBV7-9	TRBJ1-4	TRBD1	CASSVDRSEKLFF	TGTGCCAGCAGCGTGGACAGGTCTGAAAAACTGTTTTTT
.	TRBV27	TRBJ1-1	.	CASSLGFQMNTEAFF	TGTGCCAGCAGTTTAGGATTCCAGATGAACACTGAAGCTTTCTTT
.	TRBV18	TRBJ1-3	.	CASSPDNSGNTIYF	TGTGCCAGCTCACCAGACAACTCTGGAAACACCATATATTTT
once	TRBV30	TRBJ1-2	.	CAWSVLRGRVYGYTF	TGTGCCTGGAGTGTACTCCGGGGCCGGGTTTATGGCTACACCTTC
.	TRBV3-1/TRBV3-2	TRBJ2-7	.	CASSPTTTLDSALEQYF	TGTGCCAGCAGCCCCACGACGACCCTCGACAGCGCCCTCGAGCAGTACTTC
.	TRBV24-1	TRBJ1-2	.	CATSDSQPGGYGYTF	TGTGCCACCAGTGACTCGCAACCCGGCGGCTATGGCTACACCTTC
few	TRBV28	TRBJ1-2	.	CASNPAGTLYGYTF	TGTGCCAGCAACCCGGCGGGGACCCTCTATGGCTACACCTTC
.	TRBV4-2	TRBJ2-7	TRBD2	CASSEIRLASSYEQYF	TGTGCCAGCAGCGAAATCCGACTAGCTAGTTCATACGAGCAGTACTTC